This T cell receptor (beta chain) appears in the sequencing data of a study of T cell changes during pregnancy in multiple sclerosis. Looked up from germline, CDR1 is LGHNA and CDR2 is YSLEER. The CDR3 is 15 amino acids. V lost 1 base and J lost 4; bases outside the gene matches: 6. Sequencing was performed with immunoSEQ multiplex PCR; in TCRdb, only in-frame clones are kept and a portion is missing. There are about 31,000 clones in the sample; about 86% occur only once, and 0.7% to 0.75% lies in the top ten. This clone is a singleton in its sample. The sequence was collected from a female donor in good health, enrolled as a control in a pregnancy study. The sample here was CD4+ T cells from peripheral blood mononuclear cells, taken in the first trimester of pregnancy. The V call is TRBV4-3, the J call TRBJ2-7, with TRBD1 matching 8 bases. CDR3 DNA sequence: TGCGCCAGCAGCCAAGTAAGGACAGGGCGTTACGAGCAGTACTTC. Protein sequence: CASSQVRTGRYEQYF.